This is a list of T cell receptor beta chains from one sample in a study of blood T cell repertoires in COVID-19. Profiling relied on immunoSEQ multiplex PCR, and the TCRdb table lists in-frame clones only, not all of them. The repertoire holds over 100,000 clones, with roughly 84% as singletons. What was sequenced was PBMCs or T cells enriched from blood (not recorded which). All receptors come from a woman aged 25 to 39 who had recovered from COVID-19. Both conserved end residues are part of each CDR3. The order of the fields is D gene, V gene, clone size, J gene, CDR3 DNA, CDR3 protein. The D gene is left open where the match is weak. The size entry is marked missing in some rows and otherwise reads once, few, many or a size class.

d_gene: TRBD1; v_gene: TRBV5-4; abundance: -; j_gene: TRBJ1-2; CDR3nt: TGTGCCAGCAGCTCCCCCGGGACAGGGGGCTATGGCTACACCTTC; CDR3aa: CASSSPGTGGYGYTF
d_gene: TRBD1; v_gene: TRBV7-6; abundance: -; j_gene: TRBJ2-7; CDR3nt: TGTGCCAGCAGCCCCGGGACAGGGGAGCAGTACTTC; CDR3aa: CASSPGTGEQYF
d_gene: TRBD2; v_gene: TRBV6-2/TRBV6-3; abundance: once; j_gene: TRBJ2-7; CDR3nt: TGTGCCAGCAGCTCCACTAGCGGGCCGTCCTACGAGCAGTACTTC; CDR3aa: CASSSTSGPSYEQYF
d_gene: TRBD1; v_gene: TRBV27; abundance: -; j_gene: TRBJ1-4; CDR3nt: TGTGCCAGCAGTCCCGGGACAGGGACAACTAATGAAAAACTGTTTTTT; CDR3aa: CASSPGTGTTNEKLFF
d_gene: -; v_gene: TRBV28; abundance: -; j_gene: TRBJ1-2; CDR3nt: TGTGCCAGCAGTTTATATGGGGCCGGCGGCTACACCTTC; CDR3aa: CASSLYGAGGYTF
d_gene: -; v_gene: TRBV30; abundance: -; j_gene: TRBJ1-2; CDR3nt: TGTGCCTGGAGTGTAGGGGTGAACTATGGCTACACCTTC; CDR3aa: CAWSVGVNYGYTF
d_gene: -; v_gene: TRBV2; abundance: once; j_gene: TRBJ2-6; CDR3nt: TGTGCCAGCCCTTTGGGGGGGCCTGGGGCCAACGTCCTGACTTTC; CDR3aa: CASPLGGPGANVLTF
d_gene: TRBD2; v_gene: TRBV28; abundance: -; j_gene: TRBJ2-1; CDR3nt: TGTGCCAGCAGTTTGGTGGCGGGAGGGCCGTACAATGAGCAGTTCTTC; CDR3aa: CASSLVAGGPYNEQFF
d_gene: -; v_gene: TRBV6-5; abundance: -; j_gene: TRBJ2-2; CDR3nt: TGTGCCAGCACGGCCAAGCGGAACACCGGGGAGCTGTTTTTT; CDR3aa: CASTAKRNTGELFF
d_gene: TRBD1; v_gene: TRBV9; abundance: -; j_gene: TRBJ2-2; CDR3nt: TGTGCCAGCAGCCCTCGCTTACTAGACAGGGGGCGGGTCGGGGAGCTGTTTTTT; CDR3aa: CASSPRLLDRGRVGELFF
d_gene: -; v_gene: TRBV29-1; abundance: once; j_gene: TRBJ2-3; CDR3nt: TGCAGCGTAGTGGGGGCCATCACCTCTACCACAGATACGCAGTATTTT; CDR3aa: CSVVGAITSTTDTQYF
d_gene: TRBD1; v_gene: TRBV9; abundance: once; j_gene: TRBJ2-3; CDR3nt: TGTGCCAGCAGCCGACAGGGTGACACCCGGGTTGGGAGCACAGATACGCAGTATTTT; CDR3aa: CASSRQGDTRVGSTDTQYF
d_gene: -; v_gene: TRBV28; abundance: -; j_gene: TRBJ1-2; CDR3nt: TGTGCCAGCAGGAACAATTCAGGGTTCTATGGCTACACCTTC; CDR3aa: CASRNNSGFYGYTF
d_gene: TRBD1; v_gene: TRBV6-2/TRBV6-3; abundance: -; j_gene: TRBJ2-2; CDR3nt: TGTGCCAGCAGTTACTCCACAGGGGTATGGACCGGGGAGCTGTTTTTT; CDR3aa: CASSYSTGVWTGELFF
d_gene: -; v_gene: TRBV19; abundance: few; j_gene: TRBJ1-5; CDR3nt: TGTGCCAGTAGTATTGGGCGTAATCAGCCCCAGCATTTT; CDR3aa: CASSIGRNQPQHF
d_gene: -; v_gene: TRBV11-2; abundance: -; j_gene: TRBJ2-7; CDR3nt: TGTGCCAGCAGCCGTCTGGGGCTAGCGATCTACGAGCAGTACTTC; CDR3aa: CASSRLGLAIYEQYF
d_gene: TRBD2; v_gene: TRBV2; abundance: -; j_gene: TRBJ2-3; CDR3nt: TGTGCCAGCACGTTGCTAGCGGGACCCACAGATACGCAGTATTTT; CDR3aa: CASTLLAGPTDTQYF
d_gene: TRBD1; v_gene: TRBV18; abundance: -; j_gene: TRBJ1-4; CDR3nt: TGTGCCAGCTCACTCGACAGGGGGCATGAAAAACTGTTTTTT; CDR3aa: CASSLDRGHEKLFF
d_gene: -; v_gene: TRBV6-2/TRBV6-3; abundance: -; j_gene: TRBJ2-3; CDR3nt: TGTGCCAGCAGCCCCCCGCAAAGCCCCACAGATACGCAGTATTTT; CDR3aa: CASSPPQSPTDTQYF
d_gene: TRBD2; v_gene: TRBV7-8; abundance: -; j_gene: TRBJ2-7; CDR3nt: TGTGCCAGCAGCGCCGGACTAGCGGGGATCTACGAGCAGTACTTC; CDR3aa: CASSAGLAGIYEQYF
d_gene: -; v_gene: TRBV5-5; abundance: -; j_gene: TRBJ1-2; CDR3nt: TGTGCCAGCAGCTTGCAAAGCTCCCGCTACACCTTC; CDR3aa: CASSLQSSRYTF
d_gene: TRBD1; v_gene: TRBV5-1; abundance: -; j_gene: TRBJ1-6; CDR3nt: TGCGCCAGCAGCCGTGGGACAGATAGCTCCTATAATTCACCCCTCCACTTT; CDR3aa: CASSRGTDSSYNSPLHF
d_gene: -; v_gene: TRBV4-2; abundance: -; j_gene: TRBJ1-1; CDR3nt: TGTGCCAGCAGCCAAGGGGAGCGCCGGGAATGGGGCACTGAAGCTTTCTTT; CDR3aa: CASSQGERREWGTEAFF
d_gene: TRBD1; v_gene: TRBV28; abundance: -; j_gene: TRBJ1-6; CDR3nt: TGTGCCAGTTTTGCGCACGGGACAGGGTATTCACCCCTCCACTTT; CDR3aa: CASFAHGTGYSPLHF
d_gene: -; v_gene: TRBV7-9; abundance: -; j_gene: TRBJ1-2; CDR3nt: TGTGCCAGCAGCTTAGCGCGCGACAGAATCTATGGCTACACCTTC; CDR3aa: CASSLARDRIYGYTF
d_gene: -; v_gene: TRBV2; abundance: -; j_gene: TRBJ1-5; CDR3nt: TGTGCCAGCAGTGAAGCGGCTGCTAGCAATCAGCCCCAGCATTTT; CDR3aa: CASSEAAASNQPQHF
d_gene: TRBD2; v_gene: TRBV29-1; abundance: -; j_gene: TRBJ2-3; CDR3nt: TGCAGCGCCCCAGCGGGAGGCACAGATACGCAGTATTTT; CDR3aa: CSAPAGGTDTQYF
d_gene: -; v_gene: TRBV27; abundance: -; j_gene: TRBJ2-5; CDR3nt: TGTGCCAGCAGTTTATCCCCAACAGGCTACCAAGAGACCCAGTACTTC; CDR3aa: CASSLSPTGYQETQYF
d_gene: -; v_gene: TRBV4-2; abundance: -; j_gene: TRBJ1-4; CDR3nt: TGTGCCAGCAGCCAGGCCTCAGGCAGCGGAGAAGAAAAACTGTTTTTT; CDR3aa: CASSQASGSGEEKLFF
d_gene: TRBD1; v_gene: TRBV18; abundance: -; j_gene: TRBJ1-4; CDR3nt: TGTGCCAGCTCCCCCTCGACCGGGACAGGGGGCGAAAAACTGTTTTTT; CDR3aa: CASSPSTGTGGEKLFF
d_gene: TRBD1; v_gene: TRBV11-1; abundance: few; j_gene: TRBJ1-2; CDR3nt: TGTGCCAGCAGCGTAGGACAGGCCTCTATGGGCTACACCTTC; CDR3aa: CASSVGQASMGYTF
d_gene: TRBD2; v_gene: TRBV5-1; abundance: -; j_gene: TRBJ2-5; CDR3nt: TGCGCCAGCGCGATCGGGACTAGGCGAGAGACCCAGTACTTC; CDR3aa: CASAIGTRRETQYF
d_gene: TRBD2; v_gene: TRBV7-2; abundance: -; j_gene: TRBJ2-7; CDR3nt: TGTGCCAGCAGCTCGGGACTAGCGGGAGGGGGTAGCTCCTACGAGCAGTACTTC; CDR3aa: CASSSGLAGGGSSYEQYF
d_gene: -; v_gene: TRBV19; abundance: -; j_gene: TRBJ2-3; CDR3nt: TGTGCCAGTAGGGAGACAGGACAAAGCACAGATACGCAGTATTTT; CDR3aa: CASRETGQSTDTQYF
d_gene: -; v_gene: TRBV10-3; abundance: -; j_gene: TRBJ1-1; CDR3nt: TGTGCCATCAGTGAGCCGAGTACAGGGAACACTGAAGCTTTCTTT; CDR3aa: CAISEPSTGNTEAFF
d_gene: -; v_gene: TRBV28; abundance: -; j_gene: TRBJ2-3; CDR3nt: TGTGCCAGCTTTTCCCGAAACCAACAGGATACGCAGTATTTT; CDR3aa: CASFSRNQQDTQYF
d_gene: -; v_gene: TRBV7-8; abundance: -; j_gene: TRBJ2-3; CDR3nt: TGTGCCAGCAGTTATAGTCTCTTCACAGATACGCAGTATTTT; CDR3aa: CASSYSLFTDTQYF